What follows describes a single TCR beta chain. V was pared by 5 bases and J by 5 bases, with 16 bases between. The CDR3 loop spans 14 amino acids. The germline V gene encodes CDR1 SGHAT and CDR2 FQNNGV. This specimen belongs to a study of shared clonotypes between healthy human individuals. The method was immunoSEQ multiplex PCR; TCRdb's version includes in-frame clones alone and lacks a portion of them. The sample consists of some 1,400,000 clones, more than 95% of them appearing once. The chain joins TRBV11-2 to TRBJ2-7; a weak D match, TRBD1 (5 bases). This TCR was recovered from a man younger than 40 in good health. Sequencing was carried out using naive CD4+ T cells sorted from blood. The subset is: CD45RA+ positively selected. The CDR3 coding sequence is TGTGCCAGCAGCGTAGGGGCGAGCCACCACGAGCAGTACTTC. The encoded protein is CASSVGASHHEQYF.